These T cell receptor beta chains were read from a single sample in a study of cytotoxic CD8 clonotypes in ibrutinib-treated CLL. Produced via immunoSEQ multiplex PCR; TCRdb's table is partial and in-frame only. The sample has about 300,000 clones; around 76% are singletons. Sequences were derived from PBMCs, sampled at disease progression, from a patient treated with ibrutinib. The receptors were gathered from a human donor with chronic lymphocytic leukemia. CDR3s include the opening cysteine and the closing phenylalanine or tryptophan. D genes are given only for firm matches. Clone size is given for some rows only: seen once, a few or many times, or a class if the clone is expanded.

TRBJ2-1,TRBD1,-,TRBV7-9,CASSLRGTGWDEQFF,TGTGCCAGCAGCTTAAGAGGGACAGGCTGGGATGAGCAGTTCTTC
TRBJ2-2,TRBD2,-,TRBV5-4,CASSLGLAGAAGELFF,TGTGCCAGCAGCTTGGGGCTAGCGGGGGCCGCCGGGGAGCTGTTTTTT
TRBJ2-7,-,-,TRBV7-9,CASSLREREQYF,TGTGCCAGCAGTTTGAGGGAGAGGGAGCAGTACTTC
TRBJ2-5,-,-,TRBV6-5,CASSYGNQETQYF,TGTGCCAGCAGTTATGGGAACCAAGAGACCCAGTACTTC
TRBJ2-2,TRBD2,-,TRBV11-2,CASSIPGGVRTGELFF,TGTGCCAGCAGCATCCCCGGGGGGGTGCGGACCGGGGAGCTGTTTTTT
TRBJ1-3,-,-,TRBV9,CASIPGGSGNTIYF,TGTGCCAGCATACCCGGGGGCTCTGGAAACACCATATATTTT
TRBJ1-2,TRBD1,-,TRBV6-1,CASILGTGSWHGYTF,TGTGCCAGCATACTCGGGACAGGGAGCTGGCATGGCTACACCTTC
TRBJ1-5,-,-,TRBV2,CASSEGRHSNQPQHF,TGTGCCAGCAGTGAAGGGAGACATAGCAATCAGCCCCAGCATTTT
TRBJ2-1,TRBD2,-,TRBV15,CATSSEGGRASGEQFF,TGTGCCACCAGCAGTGAGGGTGGGAGGGCGTCCGGTGAGCAGTTCTTC
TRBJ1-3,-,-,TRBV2,CASSGWETGNTIYF,TGTGCCAGCAGTGGTTGGGAGACTGGAAACACCATATATTTT
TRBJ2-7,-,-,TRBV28,CASSYEQYF,TGTGCCAGCAGTTACGAGCAGTACTTC
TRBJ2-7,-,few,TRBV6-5,CASSPDRLTYEQYF,TGTGCCAGCAGTCCCGACAGGTTAACCTACGAGCAGTACTTC
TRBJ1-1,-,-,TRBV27,CASSLAGNTEAFF,TGTGCCAGCAGTTTGGCAGGGAACACTGAAGCTTTCTTT
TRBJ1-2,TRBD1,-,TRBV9,CASSVGAGTVEGYTF,TGTGCCAGCAGCGTAGGGGCCGGGACAGTGGAAGGCTACACCTTC
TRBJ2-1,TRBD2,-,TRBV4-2,CASSQEWGGLAGSYNEQFF,TGTGCCAGCAGCCAAGAGTGGGGGGGACTAGCGGGGTCCTACAATGAGCAGTTCTTC
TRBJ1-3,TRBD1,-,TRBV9,CASSVEDRSSGNTIYF,TGTGCCAGCAGCGTAGAGGACAGGAGCTCTGGAAACACCATATATTTT
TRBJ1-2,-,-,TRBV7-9,CASSTRDGYGYTF,TGTGCCAGCAGCACGAGGGACGGCTATGGCTACACCTTC
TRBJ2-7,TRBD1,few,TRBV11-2,CASSDRGQYEQYF,TGTGCCAGCAGCGACAGGGGGCAGTACGAGCAGTACTTC
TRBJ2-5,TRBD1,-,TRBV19,CASSLTGTGPQETQYF,TGTGCCAGTAGTCTCACCGGGACAGGCCCTCAAGAGACCCAGTACTTC
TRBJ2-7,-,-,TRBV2,CASSETGYEQYF,TGTGCCAGCAGTGAAACGGGGTACGAGCAGTACTTC
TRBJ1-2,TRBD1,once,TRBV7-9,CASSYSGQGRGYTF,TGTGCCAGCAGCTACAGCGGACAGGGGCGCGGCTACACCTTC
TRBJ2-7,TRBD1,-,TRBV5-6,CASSTRDRGYHEQYF,TGTGCCAGCAGCACTCGGGACAGGGGTTACCACGAGCAGTACTTC
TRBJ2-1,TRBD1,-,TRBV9,CASSSRTGVEQFF,TGTGCCAGCAGCTCCCGGACAGGGGTTGAGCAGTTCTTC
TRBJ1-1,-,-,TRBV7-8,CASSPRTVNTEAFF,TGTGCCAGCAGCCCGAGGACAGTGAACACTGAAGCTTTCTTT
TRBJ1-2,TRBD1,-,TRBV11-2,CASSSISGGAGGYTF,TGTGCCAGCAGCTCGATCTCAGGGGGCGCGGGTGGCTACACCTTC
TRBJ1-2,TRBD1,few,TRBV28,CASRESRGHGYTF,TGTGCCAGCAGGGAGAGCAGGGGGCATGGCTACACCTTC
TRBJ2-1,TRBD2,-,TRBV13,CASSLGLAGGYNEQFF,TGTGCCAGCAGCTTAGGCCTAGCGGGGGGGTACAATGAGCAGTTCTTC
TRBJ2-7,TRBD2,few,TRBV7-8,CASSSPVRREGAYEQYF,TGTGCCAGCAGCTCCCCCGTCCGGCGGGAGGGGGCCTACGAGCAGTACTTC
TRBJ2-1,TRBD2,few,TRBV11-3,CASSSRTSGQFF,TGTGCCAGCAGCTCCCGGACTAGCGGGCAGTTCTTC
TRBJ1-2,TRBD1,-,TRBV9,CASSKNRGNGGYTF,TGTGCCAGCAGCAAGAACAGGGGTAACGGTGGCTACACCTTC
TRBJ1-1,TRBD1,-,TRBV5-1,CASTPGTGNTEAFF,TGCGCCAGCACCCCCGGGACAGGGAACACTGAAGCTTTCTTT
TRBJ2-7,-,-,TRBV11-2,CASSSGLQAYEQYF,TGTGCCAGCAGCTCGGGACTGCAAGCCTACGAGCAGTACTTC
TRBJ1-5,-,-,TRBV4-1,CASSQDGGRRNQPQHF,TGCGCCAGCAGCCAAGATGGCGGCAGGAGAAATCAGCCCCAGCATTTT
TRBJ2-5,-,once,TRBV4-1,CASSHRGAYKVETQYF,TGCGCCAGCAGCCACAGGGGCGCGTATAAAGTGGAGACCCAGTACTTC
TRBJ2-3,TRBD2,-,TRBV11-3,CASSLNGGAPHDTQYF,TGTGCCAGCAGCTTAAACGGGGGGGCCCCTCACGATACGCAGTATTTT
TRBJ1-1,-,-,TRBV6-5,CASSYFSNTEAFF,TGTGCCAGCAGTTACTTCTCGAACACTGAAGCTTTCTTT
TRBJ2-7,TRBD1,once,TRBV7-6,CASSTGTGPIPYEQYF,TGTGCCAGCAGCACAGGGACAGGGCCGATCCCCTACGAGCAGTACTTC
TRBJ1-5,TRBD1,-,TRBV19,CASSIGTGLGYSNQPQHF,TGTGCCAGTAGTATAGGGACAGGGCTGGGGTATAGCAATCAGCCCCAGCATTTT
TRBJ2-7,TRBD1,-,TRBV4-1,CASSDRGHEQYF,TGCGCCAGCAGTGACAGGGGCCACGAGCAGTACTTC
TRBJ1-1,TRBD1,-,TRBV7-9,CASSPRDRRNTEAFF,TGTGCCAGCAGCCCAAGGGACAGGAGGAACACTGAAGCTTTCTTT
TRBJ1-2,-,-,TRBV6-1,CASSEDWANYGYTF,TGTGCCAGCAGTGAAGACTGGGCTAACTATGGCTACACCTTC
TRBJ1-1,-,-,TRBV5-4,CASSSGGGKTEAFF,TGTGCCAGCAGCTCTGGTGGAGGGAAAACTGAAGCTTTCTTT
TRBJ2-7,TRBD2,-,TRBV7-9,CASSFAGEDEQYF,TGTGCCAGCAGCTTCGCGGGAGAGGACGAGCAGTACTTC
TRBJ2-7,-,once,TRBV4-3,CASSQDLYRDPEKPSSYEQYF,TGCGCCAGCAGCCAAGACCTCTACCGGGACCCTGAAAAACCGAGCTCCTACGAGCAGTACTTC
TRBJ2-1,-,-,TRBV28,CASRNLGELYNEQFF,TGTGCCAGCAGGAACCTGGGAGAGCTCTACAATGAGCAGTTCTTC
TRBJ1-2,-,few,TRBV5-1,CASSFATDYGYTF,TGCGCCAGCAGCTTCGCGACAGATTATGGCTACACCTTC
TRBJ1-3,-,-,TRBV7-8,CASSLAITERGNTIYF,TGTGCCAGCAGCTTAGCTATCACAGAGCGTGGAAACACCATATATTTT
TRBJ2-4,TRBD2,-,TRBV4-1,CASSQFSGTSAEYF,TGCGCCAGCAGCCAATTCTCCGGGACTAGCGCCGAGTACTTC
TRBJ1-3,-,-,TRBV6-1,CASSEIHRSRNTIYF,TGTGCCAGCAGTGAAATTCACAGGTCCCGGAACACCATATATTTT
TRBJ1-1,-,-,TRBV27,CASSLTGLGTEAFF,TGTGCCAGCAGTTTGACGGGGTTAGGCACTGAAGCTTTCTTT
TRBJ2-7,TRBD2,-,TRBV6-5,CASSVTGTSGYEQYF,TGTGCCAGCAGTGTCACCGGGACTAGCGGCTACGAGCAGTACTTC
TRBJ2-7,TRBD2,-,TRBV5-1,CASSHLGSGSYEQYF,TGTGCCAGCAGCCACCTCGGGAGCGGGAGCTACGAGCAGTACTTC
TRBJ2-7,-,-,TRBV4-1,CASSQKLTSRGQASYEQYF,TGCGCCAGCAGCCAAAAGCTAACTTCCCGGGGTCAGGCGTCCTACGAGCAGTACTTC
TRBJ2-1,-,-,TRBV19,CASSGYGPGLNEQFF,TGTGCCAGTAGTGGTTACGGACCGGGCTTAAATGAGCAGTTCTTC
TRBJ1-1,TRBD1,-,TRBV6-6,CASSPTQGAMNTEAFF,TGTGCCAGCAGTCCCACCCAGGGGGCGATGAACACTGAAGCTTTCTTT